The rows below give T cell receptor beta chains drawn from one sample of a study of beta chain features in type 1 diabetes. The protocol was immunoSEQ multiplex PCR, while the TCRdb copy is restricted to in-frame clones and leaves out a portion. Found here are 970,000 or so clones, 17% of them singletons; the top ten hold 0.02% to 0.03%. The sequenced sample consisted of naive CD4+ T cells from blood. Receptors were obtained from a young woman in good health. CDR3s include the opening cysteine and the closing phenylalanine or tryptophan. A D gene is named only where the DNA matches it firmly. Only some rows state a clone size, as once, few, many or a class for expanded clones.

>TRBJ1-4|TRBV27|NA|NA
CASSLSLWEANEKLFF
TGTGCCAGCAGTTTATCGCTGTGGGAGGCTAATGAAAAACTGTTTTTT
>TRBJ2-3|TRBV4-3|few|TRBD2
CASSQGSSGRDTQYF
TGCGCCAGCAGCCAAGGGTCTAGCGGGCGAGATACGCAGTATTTT
>TRBJ2-1|TRBV7-3|NA|TRBD2
CASSLILAGEREQFF
TGTGCCAGCAGCTTAATCCTAGCGGGAGAGCGGGAGCAGTTCTTC
>TRBJ1-1|TRBV23-1|few|NA
CASCHTEAFF
TGCGCCAGCTGCCACACTGAAGCTTTCTTT
>TRBJ2-2|TRBV5-6|few|NA
CASSLNGPNTGELFF
TGTGCCAGCAGCTTGAATGGGCCGAACACCGGGGAGCTGTTTTTT
>TRBJ2-5|TRBV5-6|NA|NA
CASSFYQETQYF
TGTGCCAGCAGCTTTTACCAAGAGACCCAGTACTTC
>TRBJ2-5|TRBV18|few|TRBD1
CASSPPDRDQETQYF
TGTGCCAGCTCACCACCCGACAGGGACCAAGAGACCCAGTACTTC
>TRBJ2-1|TRBV25-1|NA|TRBD2
CASKASGGNEQFF
TGTGCCAGCAAAGCTAGCGGGGGTAATGAGCAGTTCTTC
>TRBJ2-7|TRBV4-2|NA|NA
CASSQDSTRGNYEQYF
TGTGCCAGCAGCCAAGATTCGACCAGGGGCAACTACGAGCAGTACTTC
>TRBJ2-5|TRBV4-1|few|NA
CASSQPGQETQYF
TGCGCCAGCAGCCAGCCAGGCCAAGAGACCCAGTACTTC
>TRBJ2-2|TRBV7-9|few|NA
CASSFREYAGELFF
TGTGCCAGCAGCTTTAGGGAGTACGCCGGGGAGCTGTTTTTT
>TRBJ1-1|TRBV2|NA|NA
CASRGTWNTEAFF
TGTGCCAGCAGGGGGACTTGGAACACTGAAGCTTTCTTT
>TRBJ2-2|TRBV19|few|NA
CASTLNPIGGELFF
TGTGCCAGTACCCTAAACCCCATTGGCGGGGAGCTGTTTTTT
>TRBJ2-3|TRBV7-2|few|NA
CASGFRTSTDTQYF
TGTGCCAGCGGATTTAGGACTAGCACAGATACGCAGTATTTT
>TRBJ2-6|TRBV4-1|few|TRBD1
CASSQSGGLGANVLTF
TGCGCCAGCAGCCAGTCAGGGGGCCTTGGGGCCAACGTCCTGACTTTC
>TRBJ2-4|TRBV4-3|NA|NA
CASSPPSGNPLNIQYF
TGCGCCAGCAGCCCCCCGTCCGGGAACCCCCTAAACATTCAGTACTTC